One and the same sample provided the 9 T cell receptor beta chains below, sequenced in a study of blood T cell repertoires in COVID-19 (TCRdb year 2020). To prepare the library, the immunoSEQ multiplex PCR assay was applied. TCRdb took this table from immuneACCESS and kept in-frame rearrangements with V and J called. Such tables lack part of the clones; where checked against another copy, unresolved V genes explain under half of the gap, and the rest is unexplained. The sample includes tens of thousands of clones, with roughly 70% observed a single time. 3% to 4.5% of the sample belongs to the ten largest clones. The specimen sequenced was peripheral blood. The receptors were gathered from a man aged 65 to 79 with COVID-19, enrolled during active disease.

This CDR3 reads CASSTGQGDEQFF. In DNA, the CDR3 is TGTGCCAGTAGTACTGGACAGGGCGATGAGCAGTTCTTC. The chain employs TRBV19 and TRBJ2-1; 8 bases fit TRBD1. Germline V CDR1 and CDR2: LNHDA, SQIVND (reference sequence). With 4 bases clipped from V and 8 bases from J, the junction kept 4 bases outside the gene matches. This CDR3 is 13 amino acids long.

In this sample, this clone turned up once. The chain has TRBV27 and TRBJ2-7; possible D gene TRBD2, 6 bases. The ends were cut back, 1 base at V and 6 bases at J, with 13 bases in the middle. Germline CDR1 reads MNHEY; CDR2 reads SMNVEV (reference sequence). The CDR3 is 14 residues long. For the CDR3, the DNA is TGTGCCAGCAGTTTATTGGGTAGCGGATCCGAGCAGTACTTC. Its protein is CASSLLGSGSEQYF.

The genes are TRBV12-2 and TRBJ2-7; the listed D gene, TRBD2, was not tested against the DNA. TRBV12-2 counts as a pseudogene. The length of the CDR3 is 16 residues. Here the CDR3 reads CASRSSAGARPYEQYF. The CDR3 region has the DNA TGTGCAAGTCGCTCCTCAGCGGGAGCCCGCCCCTACGAGCAGTACTTC.

This clone appeared a single time. The chain employs TRBV5-1 and TRBJ2-7; D possibly corresponds to TRBD1 (5 bases). Per germline, CDR1 SGHRS and CDR2 YFSETQ. The CDR3 covers 15 residues. The V and J ends lost 4 bases and 0 bases respectively, with 14 bases between them. CDR3 loop: CASSVTAASSYEQYF. DNA of the CDR3: TGCGCCAGCAGCGTGACAGCCGCAAGCTCCTACGAGCAGTACTTC.

The chain links TRBV7-2 to TRBJ2-1; D call uncertain. CDR1 is SGHTA and CDR2 is FQGNSA in the germline V gene. Trimming cost V 1 base and J 0 bases, with 7 bases left between them. This CDR3 region has 15 residues. In DNA, the CDR3 is TGTGCCAGCAGCTTAGGTGCGGCCTCCTACAATGAGCAGTTCTTC. Protein sequence: CASSLGAASYNEQFF.

This clone was seen a few times. V and J are TRBV4-1 and TRBJ2-3; 10 bases fit TRBD2. This CDR3 has 16 amino acids. Trimming at V came to 4 bases and at J to 0 bases, leaving 4 bases not matched to a gene. Germline CDR1 and CDR2: MGHRA and YSYEKL. The CDR3 DNA is TGCGCCAGCAGCCTCGGACTAGCGGCAAGCACAGATACGCAGTATTTT. Amino acid sequence: CASSLGLAASTDTQYF.

V is TRBV2 and J is TRBJ1-2, with TRBD1 identical over 9 bases. Trimming removed 4 bases from V and 4 bases from J; junction bases left unmatched: 4. CDR1 and CDR2 (germline): SNHLY, FYNNEI. This CDR3 region has 14 residues. CDR3 residues: CASSGTGAIYGYTF. DNA of the CDR3: TGTGCCAGCAGTGGGACAGGGGCGATCTATGGCTACACCTTC.

V is TRBV5-4 and J is TRBJ1-2; TRBD1 agrees at 9 bases. Germline V gives CDR1 SGHNT, CDR2 YYREEE (reference sequence). The V and J ends lost 4 bases and 4 bases, in that order; junction bases with no gene match: 8. The CDR3 has 15 amino acids. The CDR3 region is CASSMGQGSSYGYTF. The CDR3 nucleotides read TGTGCCAGCAGCATGGGACAGGGTTCATCCTATGGCTACACCTTC.

This clone came up a few times. V is TRBV5-1 and J is TRBJ1-4; D remains unclear. CDR1 is SGHRS, CDR2 YFSETQ, per germline. The CDR3 runs 15 residues. Deletions cut 9 bases from V and 7 bases from J, with 22 bases between. CDR3 bases: TGCGCCACCCGGACGGGTAGTGTAGCGGGTGAAAAACTGTTTTTT. It encodes CATRTGSVAGEKLFF.